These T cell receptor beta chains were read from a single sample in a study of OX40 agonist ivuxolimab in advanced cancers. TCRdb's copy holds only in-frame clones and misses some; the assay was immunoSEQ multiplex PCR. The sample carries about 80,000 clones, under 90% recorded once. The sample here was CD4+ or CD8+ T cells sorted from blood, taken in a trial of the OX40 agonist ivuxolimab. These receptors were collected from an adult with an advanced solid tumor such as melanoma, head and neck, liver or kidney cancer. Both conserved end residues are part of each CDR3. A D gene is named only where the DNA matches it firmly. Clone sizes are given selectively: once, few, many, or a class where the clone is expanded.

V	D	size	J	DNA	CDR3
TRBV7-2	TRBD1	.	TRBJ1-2	TGTGCCAGCAGCTTAGCCCCCCCAGGGGGCTCCTATGGCTACACCTTC	CASSLAPPGGSYGYTF
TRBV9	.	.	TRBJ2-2	TGTGCCAGCAGCGTAGGGCGGTCGAACACCGGGGAGCTGTTTTTT	CASSVGRSNTGELFF
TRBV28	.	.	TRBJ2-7	TGTGCCAGCAGTTTAAGCCGTAGAGGGTTCGAGCAGTACTTC	CASSLSRRGFEQYF
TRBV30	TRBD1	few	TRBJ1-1	TGTGCCTGGAGCCCACAGGGGGCACGGACTGAAGCTTTCTTT	CAWSPQGARTEAFF
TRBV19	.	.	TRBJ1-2	TGTGCCAGTACTACTCTCCCCGACAGCTATGGCTACACCTTC	CASTTLPDSYGYTF
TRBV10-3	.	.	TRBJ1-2	TGTGCCAGCAGTTTTTACAGGGCCTATGGCTACACCTTC	CASSFYRAYGYTF
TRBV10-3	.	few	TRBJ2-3	TGTGCCATCAGTGAGGCTGAGCGTGCGCAGTATTTT	CAISEAERAQYF
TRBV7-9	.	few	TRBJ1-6	TGTGCCAGCACCGCGGACAGATATAATTCACCCCTCCACTTT	CASTADRYNSPLHF
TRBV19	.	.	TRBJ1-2	TGTGCCAGTAGTGGCCAGGGGCTTCGTGGCTACACCTTC	CASSGQGLRGYTF
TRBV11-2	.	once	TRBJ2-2	TGTGCCAGCAGCGCCCCCCGGAGTTCGCAAAGTACCGGGGAGCTGTTTTTT	CASSAPRSSQSTGELFF
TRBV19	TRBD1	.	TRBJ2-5	TGTGCCAGTAGATTCGGACAGGGAGGAGAGACCCAGTACTTC	CASRFGQGGETQYF
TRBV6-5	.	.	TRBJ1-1	TGTGCCAGCAGTTACTCGGGCGGGACTGAAGCTTTCTTT	CASSYSGGTEAFF
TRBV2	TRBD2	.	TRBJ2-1	TGTGCCAGCGGTGTAGCGGGGGGGGCCAGGCCATACAATGAGCAGTTCTTC	CASGVAGGARPYNEQFF
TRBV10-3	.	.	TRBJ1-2	TGTGCCATCAGTGAGGGGGGGGCGGTTGGCTACACCTTC	CAISEGGAVGYTF
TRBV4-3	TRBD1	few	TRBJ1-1	TGCGCCAGCAGCCAATGGACGGGACAGGGGGCTGAAGCTTTCTTT	CASSQWTGQGAEAFF
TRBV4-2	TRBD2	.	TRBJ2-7	TGTGCCAGCAGCCCTCGGACTAGCGGGATAAACGAGCAGTACTTC	CASSPRTSGINEQYF
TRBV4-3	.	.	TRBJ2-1	TGCGCCAGCAGCCAAGAACCATTCTACAATGAGCAGTTCTTC	CASSQEPFYNEQFF
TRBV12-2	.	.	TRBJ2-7	TGTGCAAGTCGCTTAGCCCCCCCCACCGGGGTAGGGACCTACGAGCAGTACTTC	CASRLAPPTGVGTYEQYF
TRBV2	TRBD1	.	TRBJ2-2	TGTGCCAGCACCGGACAGGGGAACACCGGGGAGCTGTTTTTT	CASTGQGNTGELFF
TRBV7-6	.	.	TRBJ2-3	TGTGCCAGCAGCCCGGCTTTTGGGACGCAGTATTTT	CASSPAFGTQYF
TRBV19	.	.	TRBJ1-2	TGTGCCAGTAGTATGGGGGCAGGGACGCAGAACTATGGCTACACCTTC	CASSMGAGTQNYGYTF
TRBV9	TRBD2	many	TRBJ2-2	TGTGCCAGCAGCGTAGGAGGCGGGAGGGCCCACAACACCGGGGAGCTGTTTTTT	CASSVGGGRAHNTGELFF
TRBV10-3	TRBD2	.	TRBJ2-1	TGTGCCATCAGTGAGTCCACGGGGGGGCTAGGCAATGAGCAGTTCTTC	CAISESTGGLGNEQFF
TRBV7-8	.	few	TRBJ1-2	TGTGCCAGCAGCTCGACAGAGTCCAACTATGGCTACACCTTC	CASSSTESNYGYTF
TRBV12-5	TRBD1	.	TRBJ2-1	TGTGCTAGTGGTTTGGTACTTACAGGGGGCTCTTCAAATGAGCAGTTCTTC	CASGLVLTGGSSNEQFF
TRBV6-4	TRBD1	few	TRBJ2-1	TGTGCCAGCAGTCCGGGACAGGGGAGCGATGAGCAGTTCTTC	CASSPGQGSDEQFF
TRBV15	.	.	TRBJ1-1	TGTGCCACCAGCAGGAGAGAGCCCGGGGCTGAAGCTTTCTTT	CATSRREPGAEAFF
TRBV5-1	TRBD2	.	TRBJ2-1	TGCGCCAGCGGAGGCGGGAGAGGGACCAATGAGCAGTTCTTC	CASGGGRGTNEQFF
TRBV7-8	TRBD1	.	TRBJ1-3	TGTGCCAGCAGGTCTCGGGACAGGGGAAACACCATATATTTT	CASRSRDRGNTIYF
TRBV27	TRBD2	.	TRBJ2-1	TGTGCCAGCAGTTTATCTAGCGGGGGGCTCGATGAGCAGTTCTTC	CASSLSSGGLDEQFF
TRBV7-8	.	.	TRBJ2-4	TGTGCCAGCAGCTTAGGCAGGGGAGCGGCAAACATTCAGTACTTC	CASSLGRGAANIQYF
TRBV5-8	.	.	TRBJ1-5	TGTGCCAGCAGCTTCCGGGACAGCAATCAGCCCCAGCATTTT	CASSFRDSNQPQHF
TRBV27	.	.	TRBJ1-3	TGTGCCAGCAGTTCAATCCCAGGTCCTCCTCTCTCTGGAAACACCATATATTTT	CASSSIPGPPLSGNTIYF
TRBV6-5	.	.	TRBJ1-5	TGTGCCAGCAGTCGAAGACAGCGCAATCAGCCCCAGCATTTT	CASSRRQRNQPQHF